These 9 T cell receptor beta chains were all obtained from the same sample, sequenced in a study of cytomegalovirus exposure and HLA in healthy donors. Primers: 60 Vbeta forward and 13 Jbeta reverse. Repertoires were generated with immunoSEQ multiplex PCR, while TCRdb's copy carries only in-frame clones and drops some. Here the sample spans about 59,000 clones, approximately 80% being singletons. Material: PBMCs. The receptors stem from a human donor in good health.

The J gene is TRBJ1-1, the V gene TRBV5-1; D perhaps matches TRBD1 (6 bases). Trimming pared 4 bases from V and 7 bases from J, leaving 14 bases between. The V gene's germline CDR1 is SGHRS and CDR2 YFSETQ. This CDR3 region has 13 residues. For the CDR3, the DNA is TGCGCCAGCAGCCTACGACAGGAGAGTGAAGCTTTCTTT. Translating gives CASSLRQESEAFF.

This clone came up a few times. The chain employs TRBV5-1 and TRBJ2-1, with TRBD2 matching 10 bases. Germline V CDR1 and CDR2: SGHRS, YFSETQ. V lost 0 bases, J lost 3 bases, and 6 bases stayed unmatched. CDR3 size: 17 residues. The CDR3 DNA reads TGCGCCAGCAGCTTGGAGGCTAGCGGGAGTGTCTACAATGAGCAGTTCTTC. Translated: CASSLEASGSVYNEQFF. Based on the CDR3 plus reference TRBV5-1 and TRBJ2-1, the full variable domain is KAGVTQTPRYLIKTRGQQVTLSCSPISGHRSVSWYQQTPGQGLQFLFEYFSETQRNKGNFPGRFSGRQFSNSRSEMNVSTLELGDSALYLCASSLEASGSVYNEQFFGPGTRLTVL.

The chain's CDR3 is CASSGGEGFLWVNTEAFF. The CDR3 DNA is TGTGCCAGCAGTGGGGGGGAGGGGTTTCTATGGGTGAACACTGAAGCTTTCTTT. The chain has TRBV6-1 and TRBJ1-1, with a tentative D call TRBD1 (5 bases). V was clipped by 4 bases and J by 0 bases, with 21 bases between them. CDR1 and CDR2 (germline): MNHNS, SASEGT. CDR3 size: 18 residues.

V and J are TRBV5-1 and TRBJ2-1; 10 bases agree with TRBD1. The CDR3 has 14 amino acids. CDR1 SGHRS and CDR2 YFSETQ come from the germline V gene. With V trimmed by 3 bases and J by 8 bases, 5 bases remained unmatched. The CDR3 loop is CASSSGTGVHEQFF. DNA of the CDR3: TGCGCCAGCAGCTCCGGGACAGGGGTTCATGAGCAGTTCTTC.

In its sample, this clone was seen a few times. The gene calls are TRBV5-4 and TRBJ2-1, with 9 bases that match TRBD1. The CDR3 contains 12 residues. Germline CDR1 and CDR2: SGHNT and YYREEE (reference sequence). V shed 4 bases, J shed 11 bases, and the junction held 4 bases outside the gene matches. The CDR3 loop reads CASSRTGDKQFF. The CDR3 DNA follows: TGTGCCAGCAGCAGGACAGGGGACAAGCAGTTCTTC.

This clone was recorded once. This chain uses TRBV2 with TRBJ2-7; D is unresolved. The ends were cut back, 7 bases at V and 3 bases at J, with 10 bases in the middle. CDR3 length: 12 residues. Germline V CDR1 and CDR2: SNHLY, FYNNEI. CDR3 loop: CASTRIRYEQYF. In nucleotides, the CDR3 is TGTGCCAGCACCAGGATCCGCTACGAGCAGTACTTC.

V usage is TRBV10-3 and J usage is TRBJ2-1; 9 bases are shared with TRBD2. CDR3 length equals 16 residues. The junction had 8 bases not matched to a gene; V was cut back by 0 bases and J by 8 bases. Looked up from germline, CDR1 is ENHRY and CDR2 is SYGVKD. The CDR3 loop is CAISESTGTSWDEQFF. The CDR3 region has the DNA TGTGCCATCAGTGAGTCGACCGGGACTAGCTGGGATGAGCAGTTCTTC.

The V gene is TRBV28, the J gene TRBJ2-5; weak D call: TRBD2 (6 bases). V was shortened by 3 bases and J by 2 bases, with 10 bases between the two germline ends. The CDR3 length is 14 residues. The germline V gene has CDR1 MDHEN and CDR2 SYDVKM. CDR3 in amino acids: CASSLPGLQETQYF. Written as DNA, the CDR3 is TGTGCCAGCAGTTTGCCGGGACTGCAAGAGACCCAGTACTTC.

The CDR3 protein is CASSLGSPGGNTIYF. The CDR3 coding sequence is TGTGCCAGCAGTTTGGGCAGTCCGGGAGGAAACACCATATATTTT. This chain links TRBV6-5 with TRBJ1-3; D remains unclear. With 4 bases removed from V and 4 bases from J, the gap between germline ends came to 14 bases. This CDR3 is 15 amino acids long. Germline V lookup: CDR1 MNHEY, CDR2 SVGAGI.